This is a list of T cell receptor beta chains from one sample in a study of shared clonotypes between healthy human individuals. Generated by immunoSEQ multiplex PCR, the TCRdb table keeps only in-frame clones and is missing some. Of 1.5 million to 1.9 million clones in the sample, 95% to 99% are singletons; the top ten hold around 0.47%. Sequences were obtained from naive CD4+ T cells sorted from blood. These receptors all come from a man aged 25-45 years in good health. Each CDR3 is given with its conserved first and last residue. A D gene is named only where the DNA matches it firmly. A clone size is listed for some rows: how often the clone was seen (once, few, many), or a class if it is expanded.

DNA: TGTGCCACCAGCAGAGGGATTATAGGGGAGCAGTTCTTC
CDR3: CATSRGIIGEQFF
size: -
D: -
J: TRBJ2-1
V: TRBV15

DNA: TGTGCCAGCAGCGTAGTTGGGGGAGGGGCCGAGCAGTTCTTC
CDR3: CASSVVGGGAEQFF
size: -
D: TRBD2
J: TRBJ2-1
V: TRBV9

DNA: TGCGCCAGCAGCTTGGGTAGAAGTACAGCTAATGAGCAGTTCTTC
CDR3: CASSLGRSTANEQFF
size: -
D: -
J: TRBJ2-1
V: TRBV5-1

DNA: TGTGCCACGCGCCGTTCTGCAATCGGTCAGCCCCAGCATTTT
CDR3: CATRRSAIGQPQHF
size: -
D: -
J: TRBJ1-5
V: TRBV27

DNA: TGTGCCAGCAGTTACTCGCCGGGGGCCTACAATGAGCAGTTCTTC
CDR3: CASSYSPGAYNEQFF
size: -
D: -
J: TRBJ2-1
V: TRBV6-6

DNA: TGTGCCAGCAGTCCCGTTGGACTGGAGTCTGAGACCCAGTACTTC
CDR3: CASSPVGLESETQYF
size: once
D: -
J: TRBJ2-5
V: TRBV28

DNA: TGTGCCAGCAGATCGGACAGTGAAGATACGCAGTATTTT
CDR3: CASRSDSEDTQYF
size: -
D: -
J: TRBJ2-3
V: TRBV11-3

DNA: TGTGCCAGCTCACCGGAGCGGATACCGGGCTTACGGGAGACCCAGTACTTC
CDR3: CASSPERIPGLRETQYF
size: once
D: -
J: TRBJ2-5
V: TRBV18

DNA: TGTGCCAGCAGCTTGGGGGGGGCGCAAGAGCAGTACTTC
CDR3: CASSLGGAQEQYF
size: -
D: -
J: TRBJ2-7
V: TRBV7-2

DNA: TGTGCCAGCACCGGCCGGGACCGCCGCCAAGAGACCCAGTACTTC
CDR3: CASTGRDRRQETQYF
size: -
D: -
J: TRBJ2-5
V: TRBV6-1

DNA: TGCGCCAGCAGCTTCTCCGGGACAGTGCCCTACGAGCAGTACTTC
CDR3: CASSFSGTVPYEQYF
size: -
D: TRBD1
J: TRBJ2-7
V: TRBV5-1

DNA: TGCAGCGTTGAATGGTCAGATACGCAGTATTTT
CDR3: CSVEWSDTQYF
size: -
D: -
J: TRBJ2-3
V: TRBV29-1

DNA: TGTGCCACCAGCAGGGGACAGGCGAACACCGGGGAGCTGTTTTTT
CDR3: CATSRGQANTGELFF
size: -
D: TRBD1
J: TRBJ2-2
V: TRBV15

DNA: TGTGCCAGCAGTTTACGAGCGACGGGGGACTCTAGGGAACAGTACTTC
CDR3: CASSLRATGDSREQYF
size: -
D: -
J: TRBJ2-7
V: TRBV27

DNA: TGTGCCAGCAGCCCACAGGTGGGAGAGACCCAGTACTTC
CDR3: CASSPQVGETQYF
size: -
D: -
J: TRBJ2-5
V: TRBV7-6